This T cell receptor beta chain stems from a study of CD8 T cells in Susac syndrome. RNA amounts of about 0.5 to 1 ug underwent reverse transcription with random hexamers. TCRdb reprocessed the immunoSEQ multiplex PCR reads via MiXCR and lists one record per CDR3 protein. The sample includes about 180,000 distinct CDR3 sequences, more than 90% of them seen just once. V was pared by 2 bases and J by 3 bases, with 22 bases between. This CDR3 comprises 18 residues. The origin of this receptor is a human donor with multiple sclerosis. Sequencing was carried out using CD4+ T cells from PBMCs. The chain is built from TRBV12-3 or TRBV12-4 and TRBJ1-1; D perhaps matches TRBD1 (5 bases). This chain's CDR3 is CASSLWIVLRRDHTEAFF. Here the CDR3 DNA reads TGTGCCAGCAGTTTATGGATAGTATTGCGCAGGGACCACACTGAAGCTTTCTTT.